This record covers a single T cell receptor (beta chain). Per the germline V gene, CDR1 is SGDLS and CDR2 is YYNGEE. This CDR3 spans 17 amino acids. V was clipped by 4 bases and J by 6 bases; unmatched bases: 16. Clinical history reported by participants formed the basis on which cohorts were assigned. In the original workflow: Amplification of reference gene primers was used by the study to estimate nucleated cell counts. Assay used: immunoSEQ multiplex PCR; TCRdb lists only in-frame clones, some missing. That table gives V, J and clone size, and the DNA gave D and trimming. The table records 150,000 to 200,000 clones, 85% to 90% of them present only once. This entry belongs to a study of blood T cell repertoires in COVID-19. Study information: Researchers got acute and convalescent COVID-19 samples from the United States, Italy and Spain.

The chain carries TRBV9 and TRBJ2-1, with TRBD2 matching over 7 bases. Sequencing input: PBMCs or T cells enriched from blood (not recorded which). This TCR derives from a middle-aged man who had recovered from COVID-19. Here the CDR3 reads CASSFPQSGMGPNEQFF. DNA of the CDR3: TGTGCCAGCAGCTTCCCCCAAAGCGGGATGGGGCCCAATGAGCAGTTCTTC.